One and the same sample provided the 21 T cell receptor beta chains below, sequenced in a study of shared clonotypes between healthy human individuals. Only in-frame clones appear in the TCRdb table, and some are missing; sequencing was by immunoSEQ multiplex PCR. This table holds 2,500,000 or so clones, around 93% found once. The sample was naive CD4+ T cells from PBMCs. Subset noted: CD45RA+ positively selected. Receptor source: a man younger than 30 in good health. Some clones in this sample may be carry-over from other donors' samples.

This clone was recorded a few times. The chain combines TRBV11-2 with TRBJ1-5; 10 bases align to TRBD1. CDR1 and CDR2 from the germline V gene are SGHAT and FQNNGV. Unmatched junction bases numbered 8, after V lost 5 bases and J lost 4 bases. The CDR3 is made up of 16 amino acids. In DNA, the CDR3 is TGTGCCAGCAGCCCCGGACAGGGGGTACGGAATCAGCCCCAGCATTTT. Amino acids: CASSPGQGVRNQPQHF. The complete variable domain, with remaining parts taken from reference TRBV11-2 and TRBJ1-5, reads EAGVAQSPRYKIIEKRQSVAFWCNPISGHATLYWYQQILGQGPKLLIQFQNNGVVDDSQLPKDRFSAERLKGVDSTLKIQPAKLEDSAVYLCASSPGQGVRNQPQHFGDGTRLSIL.

The chain uses TRBV10-3 and TRBJ2-6; D remains unclear. Germline CDR1 ENHRY, CDR2 SYGVKD. This CDR3 has 17 residues. With 6 bases removed from V and 0 bases from J, the gap between germline ends came to 15 bases. The CDR3 protein is CAISSPGLLSGANVLTF. For the CDR3, the DNA is TGTGCCATCAGCTCCCCGGGCCTCCTCTCTGGGGCCAACGTCCTGACTTTC.

This clone showed up just once. The V call is TRBV21-1, the J call TRBJ1-4; the table's TRBD1 call for D was not verified on the DNA. TRBV21-1 is a recognized pseudogene. This CDR3 has 15 residues. CDR3 in amino acids: CASSKEGTGHEKLFF. DNA of the CDR3: TGTGCCAGCAGCAAAGAGGGGACAGGCCATGAAAAACTGTTTTTT.

The V and J genes are TRBV6-6 and TRBJ2-5; the match to TRBD1 covers 7 bases. The J call may be mistaken, given a closer DNA end match to TRBJ2-7. Looked up from germline, CDR1 is MNHNY and CDR2 is SVGAGI (reference sequence). The CDR3 consists of 12 residues. CDR3: CASSGTAYEQYF. For the CDR3, the DNA is TGTGCCAGCAGCGGGACAGCCTACGAGCAGTACTTC.

In nucleotides, the CDR3 is TGTGCCAGCAGCTTAGGACCCGGGAGGCAGTTCTTC. Protein sequence: CASSLGPGRQFF. The J gene is TRBJ2-1, the V gene TRBV7-8; D is perhaps TRBD2 (6 bases). V was cut by 1 base and J by 12 bases, with 10 bases left in between. CDR3 length: 12 residues. Germline CDR1 and CDR2: SGHVS and FQNEAQ.

This clone was recorded once. The chain has TRBV16 and TRBJ1-3; D is unresolved. The CDR3 totals 15 residues. V was clipped by 0 bases and J by 1 base, with 7 bases between them. Germline assignment: CDR1 KGHSY and CDR2 FQNENV. In DNA, the CDR3 is TGTGCCAGCAGCCAATCTTCGGGTTCTGGAAACACCATATATTTT. It specifies CASSQSSGSGNTIYF.

The rearrangement joins TRBV19 to TRBJ2-5; no clear D. The V gene's germline CDR1 is LNHDA and CDR2 SQIVND (reference sequence). The V gene lost 1 base and the J gene lost 6 bases, with 9 bases spanning the gap. This CDR3 spans 13 amino acids. The CDR3 is CASSIGTKKTQYF. The DNA for the CDR3 is TGTGCCAGTAGTATAGGCACGAAGAAGACCCAGTACTTC.

This chain links TRBV19 with TRBJ1-5; no firm D call. The V end lost 6 bases, the J end lost 0 bases, and 15 bases lay between the germline ends. CDR1 is LNHDA and CDR2 is SQIVND in the germline V gene (reference sequence). The CDR3 has 16 residues. CDR3 nucleotide sequence: TGTGCCAGTAGATCTTCGGGTAGTATTAGCAATCAGCCCCAGCATTTT. It codes for CASRSSGSISNQPQHF.

The rearrangement uses TRBV7-2 and TRBJ1-5; D is unclear. V dropped 0 bases and J dropped 0 bases, with 12 bases sitting between them. The CDR3 is made up of 17 amino acids. Germline loops: CDR1 SGHTA, CDR2 FQGNSA. Written as DNA, the CDR3 is TGTGCCAGCAGCTTAGCGCGGATTAGACATAGCAATCAGCCCCAGCATTTT. It encodes CASSLARIRHSNQPQHF.

The gene calls are TRBV7-2 and TRBJ2-2; no definite D call. CDR1 and CDR2 from the germline V gene are SGHTA and FQGNSA. Trimming shortened V by 0 bases and J by 4 bases, and 3 bases separated the two germline ends. The CDR3 runs 13 residues. CDR3 coding DNA: TGTGCCAGCAGCTTAGCTCCCACCGGGGAGCTGTTTTTT. It encodes CASSLAPTGELFF.

This clone was recorded only once. The chain joins TRBV2 to TRBJ2-5; TRBD1 might be the D (6 bases). This CDR3 region has 13 residues. V lost 3 bases, J lost 3 bases, and 8 bases lay in between. CDR1 is SNHLY, CDR2 FYNNEI, per germline. The CDR3 sequence is CASSDRTEETQYF. In nucleotides, the CDR3 is TGTGCCAGCAGTGACCGGACAGAAGAGACCCAGTACTTC. Complete variable domain (other parts from reference TRBV2 and TRBJ2-5): EPEVTQTPSHQVTQMGQEVILRCVPISNHLYFYWYRQILGQKVEFLVSFYNNEISEKSEIFDDQFSVERPDGSNFTLKIRSTKLEDSAMYFCASSDRTEETQYFGPGTRLLVL.

The genes are TRBV5-1 and TRBJ2-6; weak D call: TRBD2 (6 bases). Looked up from germline, CDR1 is SGHRS and CDR2 is YFSETQ. This CDR3 comprises 17 residues. Trimming removed 4 bases at V and 2 bases at J, with 16 bases between. CDR3 nucleotides: TGCGCCAGCAGCAGGAGGGGCGTCGCCACTGGGGCCAACGTCCTGACTTTC. As protein: CASSRRGVATGANVLTF.

The chain is built from TRBV2 and TRBJ1-5, with D maybe TRBD1 (6 bases). This CDR3 is 13 amino acids long. V was cut by 7 bases and J by 9 bases, with 16 bases left in between. Germline lookup yields CDR1 SNHLY and CDR2 FYNNEI. The DNA of the CDR3 is TGTGCCAGCAACGGGGGCCCTGTTGGGCCCCAGCATTTT. Protein sequence: CASNGGPVGPQHF.

This clone was counted a single time. This chain links TRBV2 with TRBJ2-1, with D possibly matching TRBD2 (5 bases). V shed 3 bases and J shed 8 bases, with 14 bases lying between them. Germline-derived CDR1 and CDR2 are SNHLY and FYNNEI. The CDR3 is 14 residues long. CDR3 in amino acids: CASSEVGGRDEQFF. CDR3 sequence (DNA): TGTGCCAGCAGTGAGGTGGGCGGGCGAGATGAGCAGTTCTTC. Combining the CDR3 with reference TRBV2 and TRBJ2-1 gives the whole variable domain EPEVTQTPSHQVTQMGQEVILRCVPISNHLYFYWYRQILGQKVEFLVSFYNNEISEKSEIFDDQFSVERPDGSNFTLKIRSTKLEDSAMYFCASSEVGGRDEQFFGPGTRLTVL.

The chain joins TRBV30 to TRBJ2-1; the D gene is possibly TRBD2 (5 bases). V lost 2 bases and J lost 7, with 21 bases in between. Germline CDR1 and CDR2: GTSNPN and SVGIG (reference sequence). CDR3 size: 16 residues. For the CDR3, the DNA is TGTGCCTGGAGTATACCCCCGGGGTTCTCTACAAATGAGCAGTTCTTC. This codes for CAWSIPPGFSTNEQFF.

This clone has only one observation. This chain joins TRBV7-3 and TRBJ2-2, with D possibly TRBD2 on 6 matching bases. The V end was cut by 1 base, the J end by 8 bases, with 17 bases between. CDR1 and CDR2 (germline): SGHTA, FQGTGA. This CDR3 has 16 amino acids. The CDR3 DNA is TGTGCCAGCAGCTTAAATGCGGGACTGAGGACTGGGGAGCTGTTTTTT. This encodes CASSLNAGLRTGELFF.

The V and J genes are TRBV5-3 and TRBJ1-6; D perhaps matches TRBD1 (6 bases). TRBV5-3 is placed among ORFs of uncertain function. This CDR3 spans 17 amino acids. V lost 2 bases, J lost 10 bases, and 22 bases lay in between. The CDR3 DNA reads TGTGCCAGAAGCTTCAGGGGTCGCGGATTTTGTGTATCACCCCTCCACTTT. Translated, it gives CARSFRGRGFCVSPLHF.

The chain joins TRBV7-6 to TRBJ1-1; the D gene is possibly TRBD1 (5 bases). This CDR3 has 15 residues. V was cut by 5 bases and J by 0 bases, with 13 bases left in between. The germline gives CDR1 SGHVS, CDR2 FNYEAQ. Here the CDR3 reads CASSKIGGLNTEAFF. CDR3 nucleotide sequence: TGTGCCAGCAGCAAAATTGGGGGTCTGAACACTGAAGCTTTCTTT. The whole variable domain, remainder taken from reference TRBV7-6 and TRBJ1-1, is GAGVSQSPRYKVTKRGQDVALRCDPISGHVSLYWYRQALGQGPEFLTYFNYEAQQDKSGLPNDRFSAERPEGSISTLTIQRTEQRDSAMYRCASSKIGGLNTEAFFGQGTRLTVV.

The chain couples TRBV4-1 to TRBJ2-5, with TRBD2 identical over 12 bases. The CDR3 spans 19 residues. The germline V gene encodes CDR1 MGHRA and CDR2 YSYEKL. V trimming: 0 bases; J trimming: 5 bases; junction bases outside the gene matches: 13. The CDR3 spells CASSQDLGPSGRAVETQYF. CDR3 DNA sequence: TGCGCCAGCAGCCAAGATCTTGGGCCTAGCGGGAGGGCCGTGGAGACCCAGTACTTC.

This clone has just one count. The J gene is TRBJ2-5, the V gene TRBV19; either TRBD1 or TRBD2 may supply D (7 bases each). Germline V gene sequence: CDR1 LNHDA, CDR2 SQIVND (reference sequence). This CDR3 region has 14 residues. Trimming took 6 bases from V and 3 from J, leaving 14 bases between them. The CDR3 DNA follows: TGTGCCAGTAGGGAGACAGGGAGGGAAGAGACCCAGTACTTC. It is translated as CASRETGREETQYF.

This clone was seen a single time. At the DNA level, this CDR3 is encoded by other sequences in the same sample as well. V usage is TRBV10-3 and J usage is TRBJ2-5; 7 bases agree with TRBD2. Trimming cost V 4 bases and J 4 bases; bases outside gene matches: 0. CDR1 ENHRY and CDR2 SYGVKD come from the germline V gene. This CDR3 has 12 amino acids. The CDR3 here is CAISAGGETQYF. CDR3 nucleotides: TGTGCCATCAGTGCGGGGGGAGAGACCCAGTACTTC.